Below, 18 T cell receptor beta chains from the same sample are listed, as sequenced in a study of T cell responses to AZD1222 COVID-19 vaccine. Repertoires were generated with immunoSEQ multiplex PCR, while TCRdb's copy carries only in-frame clones and drops some. The data hold under 150,000 clones, with approximately 94% observed a single time. Sequencing used peripheral blood, obtained on day 0 of AZD1222 vaccination. The receptors come from an adult in good health.

The chain recombines TRBV18 with TRBJ2-5; TRBD1 is a possible D gene (6 bases). CDR1 is KGHSH, CDR2 LQKENI, per germline. This CDR3 spans 13 amino acids. Trimming left V 4 bases short and J 1 base short, with 7 bases between. CDR3 DNA sequence: TGTGCCAGCTCACGGACAGTCCAAGAGACCCAGTACTTC. Translated, it gives CASSRTVQETQYF.

A remark on this clone: The sample carries other DNA sequences with the same CDR3. The gene calls are TRBV19 and TRBJ1-2, with D perhaps matching TRBD1 (5 bases). Trimming left V 1 base short and J 2 bases short, with 5 bases between. The CDR3 spans 13 residues. Germline CDR1 and CDR2: LNHDA and SQIVND (reference sequence). CDR3 sequence: CASSIGGNYGYTF. CDR3 nucleotides: TGTGCCAGTAGTATAGGGGGGAACTATGGCTACACCTTC.

The CDR3 is CASSSINALGGYTF. The CDR3 DNA reads TGTGCCAGCAGTTCCATCAATGCCCTGGGGGGCTACACCTTC. This chain uses TRBV28 with TRBJ1-2, with D hard to call. The CDR3 extends over 14 amino acids. Trimming shortened V by 4 bases and J by 8 bases, and 17 bases separated the two germline ends. From germline, CDR1 is MDHEN and CDR2 SYDVKM.

J is TRBJ2-5 and V is TRBV19; TRBD1 is a possible D gene (6 bases). Per germline, CDR1 LNHDA and CDR2 SQIVND (reference sequence). CDR3 size: 16 residues. V was trimmed by 7 bases and J by 5 bases, leaving 23 bases between them. The CDR3 bases are TGTGCCAGTAAGTCGGGCGCAGCAGGGGATGGGGAGACCCAGTACTTC. Amino acid sequence: CASKSGAAGDGETQYF.

V usage is TRBV4-1 and J usage is TRBJ1-1; no clear D gene. V lost 1 base to trimming and J lost 3 bases, with 9 bases between them. The germline CDR1 and CDR2 sequences are MGHRA and YSYEKL. The CDR3 totals 14 residues. CDR3: CASSQVRAHTEAFF. The CDR3 DNA reads TGCGCCAGCAGCCAAGTGCGGGCGCACACTGAAGCTTTCTTT.

V and J are TRBV5-1 and TRBJ1-3; possibly TRBD1 for D (5 bases). Germline CDR1 is SGHRS and CDR2 is YFSETQ. The CDR3 sequence is 15 residues long. V was clipped by 3 bases and J by 0 bases, with 10 bases between them. The CDR3 here is CASSSAGASGNTIYF. For the CDR3, the DNA is TGCGCCAGCAGCTCCGCCGGGGCCTCTGGAAACACCATATATTTT.

V usage is TRBV27 and J usage is TRBJ2-7; 10 nucleotides match TRBD2. Germline loops: CDR1 MNHEY, CDR2 SMNVEV (reference sequence). The CDR3 totals 15 residues. V shed 6 bases, J shed 3 bases, and the junction held 8 bases outside the gene matches. The DNA of the CDR3 is TGTGCCAGCAGGTCTAGCGGGGGCTGGGTCTACGAGCAGTACTTC. Amino acid sequence: CASRSSGGWVYEQYF.

The chain couples TRBV6-5 to TRBJ1-6, with a tentative D call TRBD1 (6 bases). V dropped 7 bases and J dropped 7 bases, with 14 bases sitting between them. There are 14 residues in the CDR3. CDR1 and CDR2 from the germline V gene are MNHEY and SVGAGI. The CDR3 spells CASNLRGPNSPLHF. As DNA, the CDR3 is TGTGCCAGCAATCTCAGGGGACCAAATTCACCCCTCCACTTT.

V gene TRBV27 combines with J gene TRBJ1-5; 8 bases line up with TRBD1. The length of the CDR3 is 15 residues. The V and J ends lost 3 bases and 3 bases, in that order; junction bases with no gene match: 4. CDR1 MNHEY and CDR2 SMNVEV come from the germline V gene (reference sequence). CDR3 amino acids: CASSLTGDLNQPQHF. DNA for the CDR3: TGTGCCAGCAGTTTGACAGGGGATCTCAATCAGCCCCAGCATTTT.

The rearrangement links TRBV9 to TRBJ2-1; D not resolved. Trimming removed 1 base at V and 7 bases at J, with 12 bases between. The germline CDR1 and CDR2 sequences are SGDLS and YYNGEE. This CDR3 region has 14 residues. The CDR3 loop reads CASSVRLGPNEQFF. The CDR3 nucleotides are TGTGCCAGCAGCGTACGCCTAGGACCGAATGAGCAGTTCTTC. The whole variable domain, remainder taken from reference TRBV9 and TRBJ2-1, is DSGVTQTPKHLITATGQRVTLRCSPRSGDLSVYWYQQSLDQGLQFLIQYYNGEERAKGNILERFSAQQFPDLHSELNLSSLELGDSALYFCASSVRLGPNEQFFGPGTRLTVL.

The rearrangement links TRBV7-9 to TRBJ2-7, with D unclear. The CDR3 loop spans 11 amino acids. Germline CDR1 is SEHNR and CDR2 is FQNEAQ (reference sequence). Trimming took off 1 base at V and 7 bases at J, with 5 bases between the two ends. The CDR3 loop is CASSLDREQYF. The CDR3 bases are TGTGCCAGCAGCTTAGACCGGGAGCAGTACTTC.

CDR3 sequence reads: CASQLAGASEQYF. CDR3 nucleotide sequence: TGTGCCAGTCAACTAGCGGGAGCGTCCGAGCAGTACTTC. This chain connects TRBV7-2 to TRBJ2-7, with 11 bases fitting TRBD2. The CDR3 is made up of 13 amino acids. CDR1 and CDR2 from the germline V gene are SGHTA and FQGNSA. V was clipped by 9 bases and J by 6 bases; unmatched bases: 7.

This clone showed up just once. CDR3 loop: CASRWEETQYF. CDR3 DNA: TGCGCCAGCAGATGGGAAGAGACCCAGTACTTC. The chain links TRBV5-1 to TRBJ2-5, with D unclear. Deletions cut 5 bases from V and 3 bases from J, with 5 bases between. CDR1 is SGHRS, CDR2 YFSETQ, per germline. There are 11 residues in the CDR3.

This rearrangement joins TRBV7-2 to TRBJ2-5; D is unresolved. The V gene lost 1 base and the J gene lost 5 bases, with 8 bases spanning the gap. Germline V gene sequence: CDR1 SGHTA, CDR2 FQGNSA. The CDR3 extends over 13 amino acids. The CDR3 DNA reads as TGTGCCAGCAGCTTAGTAAGCACGGAGACCCAGTACTTC. It yields the protein CASSLVSTETQYF.

The chain couples TRBV10-3 to TRBJ2-1; D is ambiguous. Germline V gene sequence: CDR1 ENHRY, CDR2 SYGVKD. V gave up 0 bases and J gave up 7 bases, with 7 bases separating them. The CDR3 loop spans 13 amino acids. The CDR3 coding sequence is TGTGCCATCAGTGAGTCGAGAGAGAATGAGCAGTTCTTC. It encodes CAISESRENEQFF.

The chain joins TRBV7-2 to TRBJ2-4; TRBD2 is a possible D gene (6 bases). V shed 5 bases and J shed 8 bases, with 16 bases lying between them. Germline CDR1 is SGHTA and CDR2 is FQGNSA. CDR3 length equals 14 residues. The CDR3 is CASSHDQPGDIQYF. In nucleotides, the CDR3 is TGTGCCAGCAGCCACGACCAGCCGGGGGACATTCAGTACTTC.

The chain has TRBV4-3 and TRBJ1-4; D gene ambiguous. Germline CDR1 is LGHNA and CDR2 is YSLEER. CDR3 length: 18 residues. Trimming shortened V by 0 bases and J by 0 bases, and 14 bases separated the two germline ends. The DNA for the CDR3 is TGCGCCAGCAGCCAAGATGCCCGCGAAGAGGCAACTAATGAAAAACTGTTTTTT. Amino acid sequence: CASSQDAREEATNEKLFF.

This clone was detected only once. This sequence joins TRBV7-2 and TRBJ1-4, with D possibly being TRBD1 (5 bases). Looked up from germline, CDR1 is SGHTA and CDR2 is FQGNSA. The CDR3 is 15 amino acids. Trimming pared 5 bases from V and 8 bases from J, leaving 18 bases between. CDR3 DNA sequence: TGTGCCAGCAGCACTCTGGGCAGGGACGTCGAAAAACTGTTTTTT. This codes for CASSTLGRDVEKLFF.